This T cell receptor beta chain was profiled in a study of blood T cell repertoires in COVID-19. Assay used: immunoSEQ multiplex PCR; TCRdb lists only in-frame clones, some missing. The data hold 200,000 to 250,000 clones, with over 80% observed a single time. V was pared by 0 bases and J by 8 bases, with 16 bases between. The CDR3 is made up of 15 amino acids. Germline values: CDR1 SGHTA, CDR2 FQGTGA. The source of this sequence is a woman in her twenties or thirties who had been exposed to COVID-19. Sequencing was done on a sample of PBMCs or T cells enriched from blood (not recorded which). This rearrangement joins TRBV7-3 to TRBJ1-2, with TRBD1 as a possible D gene (6 bases). For the CDR3, the DNA is TGTGCCAGCAGCTTAACTGTCGCAGGGGACGAGGGCTACACCTTC. It encodes CASSLTVAGDEGYTF.